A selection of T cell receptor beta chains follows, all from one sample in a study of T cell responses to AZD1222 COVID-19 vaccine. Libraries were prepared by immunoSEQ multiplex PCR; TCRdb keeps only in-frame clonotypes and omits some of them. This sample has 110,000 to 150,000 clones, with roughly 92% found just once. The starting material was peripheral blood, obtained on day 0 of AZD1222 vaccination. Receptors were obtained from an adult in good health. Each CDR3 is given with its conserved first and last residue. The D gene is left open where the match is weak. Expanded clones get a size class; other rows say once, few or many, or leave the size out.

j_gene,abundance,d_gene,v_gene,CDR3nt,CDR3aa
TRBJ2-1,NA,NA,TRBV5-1,TGCGCCAGCAGCTTGGCCGGAGCCCAGACTGGTGAGCAGTTCTTC,CASSLAGAQTGEQFF
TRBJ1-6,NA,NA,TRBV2,TGTGCCAGCAGCAGGGACTTCGAGGCCTATAATTCACCCCTCCACTTT,CASSRDFEAYNSPLHF
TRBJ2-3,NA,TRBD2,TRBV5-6,TGTGCCAGCATGGACTTTCTAGCGGGAGAGGCAGATACGCAGTATTTT,CASMDFLAGEADTQYF
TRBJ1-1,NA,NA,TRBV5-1,TGCGCCAGCAGCTTGGCGGGAGGGTTCCTACTGAAGACTGAAGCTTTCTTT,CASSLAGGFLLKTEAFF
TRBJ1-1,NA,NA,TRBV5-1,TGCGCCAGCAGCTTGGAAACAGACACTGAAGCTTTCTTT,CASSLETDTEAFF
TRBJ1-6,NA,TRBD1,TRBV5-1,TGCGCCAGCAGCTTGGATGCCAGGGGGAATTCACCCCTCCACTTT,CASSLDARGNSPLHF
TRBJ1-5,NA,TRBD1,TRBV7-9,TGTGCCAGCAGCTCGAACAGGGGTCTCCAGCCCCAGCATTTT,CASSSNRGLQPQHF
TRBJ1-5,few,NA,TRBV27,TGTGCCAGCAGTTCCTCCGGGGAGGATCAGCCCCAGCATTTT,CASSSSGEDQPQHF
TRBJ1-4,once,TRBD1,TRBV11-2,TGTGCCAGCAGGCGGACAGGGCGTTTGTTTAATGAAAAACTGTTTTTT,CASRRTGRLFNEKLFF
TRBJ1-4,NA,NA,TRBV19,TGTGCCAGTAGTATCCTGGGGGGCTCTAATGAAAAACTGTTTTTT,CASSILGGSNEKLFF
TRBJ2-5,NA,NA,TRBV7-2,TGTGCCAGCAGCTTCAGGGTTTATGAGACCCAGTACTTC,CASSFRVYETQYF
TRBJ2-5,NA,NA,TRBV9,TGTGCCAGCAGCGGCCAGACCCTCCGAGGGGAGACCCAGTACTTC,CASSGQTLRGETQYF
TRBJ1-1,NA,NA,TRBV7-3,TGTGCCAGCAGTCCTGGACCGGGGAACACTGAAGCTTTCTTT,CASSPGPGNTEAFF
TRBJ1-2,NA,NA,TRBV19,TGTGCCAGTAGTATCTCCCTCGTGGGGCCAGACTATGGCTACACCTTC,CASSISLVGPDYGYTF
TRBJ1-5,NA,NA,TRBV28,TGTGCCAGCAGTACTTCCACAGTCTATAGCAATCAGCCCCAGCATTTT,CASSTSTVYSNQPQHF
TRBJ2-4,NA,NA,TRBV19,TGTGCCAGTAGTAACGGCCTCGATCTAGCCAAAAACATTCAGTACTTC,CASSNGLDLAKNIQYF
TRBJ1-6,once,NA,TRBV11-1,TGTGCCAGCAGCTCCACAGGGCGCTCACCCCTCCACTTT,CASSSTGRSPLHF
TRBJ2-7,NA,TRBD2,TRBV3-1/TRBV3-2,TGTGCCAGCAGCCAAGAGGTAGCGGGGGCCTACGAGCAGTACTTC,CASSQEVAGAYEQYF
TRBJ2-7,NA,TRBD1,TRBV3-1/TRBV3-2,TGTGCCAGCAGGGGACAGGGGTCCTACGAGCAGTACTTC,CASRGQGSYEQYF
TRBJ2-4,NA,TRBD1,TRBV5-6,TGTGCCAGCAGCGTACTGGCAGGACAGGCCCTAAACATTCAGTACTTC,CASSVLAGQALNIQYF
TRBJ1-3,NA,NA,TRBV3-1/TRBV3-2,TGTGCCAGCAGCCTTATTGCGGACTCTGGAAACACCATATATTTT,CASSLIADSGNTIYF
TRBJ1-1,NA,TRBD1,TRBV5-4,TGTGCCAGCAGCCCTACGGACAGGACTGAAGCTTTCTTT,CASSPTDRTEAFF
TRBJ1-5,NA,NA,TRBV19,TGTGCCAGTAAAATAGGGACTCAGCCCCAGCATTTT,CASKIGTQPQHF
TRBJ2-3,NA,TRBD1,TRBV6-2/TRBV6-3,TGTGCCAGCAGTTTATTCCGGACAGGGGCCCTCACAGATACGCAGTATTTT,CASSLFRTGALTDTQYF
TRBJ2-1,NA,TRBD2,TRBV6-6,TGTGCCAGCAGTCCTCGGACTAGCGGGGCGGATGAGCAGTTCTTC,CASSPRTSGADEQFF
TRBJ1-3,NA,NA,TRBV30,TGTGCCTGGAGTGTCGGGTTTGGAAACACCATATATTTT,CAWSVGFGNTIYF
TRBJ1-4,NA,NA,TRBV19,TGTGCCAGTAGTGACCCGGGACAAGGTACCGAAAAACTGTTTTTT,CASSDPGQGTEKLFF
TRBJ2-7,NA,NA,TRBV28,TGTGCCAGCAGTTTTACGGTTTCCTACGAGCAGTACTTC,CASSFTVSYEQYF
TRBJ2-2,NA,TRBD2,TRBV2,TGTGCCAGAAGGACTAGCGATTGGACCGGGGAGCTGTTTTTT,CARRTSDWTGELFF
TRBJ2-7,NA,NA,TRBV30,TGTGCCTGGAGGCCTACGTTGCCTTTAGCCTACGAGCAGTACTTC,CAWRPTLPLAYEQYF
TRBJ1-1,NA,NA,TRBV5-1,TGCGCCAGCAGCTTGGTGCCGGGTTCGGCTTTCTTT,CASSLVPGSAFF
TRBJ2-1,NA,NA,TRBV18,TGTGCCAGCTCACGAGGAACTAGCTCCTACAATGAGCAGTTCTTC,CASSRGTSSYNEQFF
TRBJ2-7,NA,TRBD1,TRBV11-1,TGTGCCAGCAGCTTGTGGACAGGGGACACACAGCAGTACTTC,CASSLWTGDTQQYF
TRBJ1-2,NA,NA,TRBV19,TGTGCCAGTAGTTCATGGTCAGCGAGGTATGGCTACACCTTC,CASSSWSARYGYTF
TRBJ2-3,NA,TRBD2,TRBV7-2,TGTGCCAGCAGCTTAGGACTAGCGTGGGCAGATACGCAGTATTTT,CASSLGLAWADTQYF
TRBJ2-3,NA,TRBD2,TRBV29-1,TGCAGCGTTGAAGATGGAGAGGGGGGACTAGCGGCCTCTCCAGATACGCAGTATTTT,CSVEDGEGGLAASPDTQYF
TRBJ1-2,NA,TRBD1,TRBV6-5,TGTGCCAGCAGTACAACAGGGACAGCTAACTATGGCTACACCTTC,CASSTTGTANYGYTF
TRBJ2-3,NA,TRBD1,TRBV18,TGTGCCAGCTCAATGGGACAGGAGTTGACAGATACGCAGTATTTT,CASSMGQELTDTQYF
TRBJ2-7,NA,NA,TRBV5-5,TGTGCCAGCAGCTTGGTCTCAGGGAACTACGAGCAGTACTTC,CASSLVSGNYEQYF
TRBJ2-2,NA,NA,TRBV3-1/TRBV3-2,TGTGCCAGCAGCCCCGGACCGAGGACCGGGGAGCTGTTTTTT,CASSPGPRTGELFF